This T cell receptor (beta chain) is drawn from a study of a mutant IDH1 vaccine in newly diagnosed glioma. Study summary: Earlier care involved radiotherapy, temozolomide, or both, and the majority received both.

Only in-frame clones appear in the TCRdb table, and some are missing; sequencing was by immunoSEQ multiplex PCR. The table includes about 28,000 clones, about nine tenths detected once. Study results and limitations: Pseudoprogression appeared unlinked to shifts in leading peripheral T cell clonotypes.

For this clone: The antigen is not known.

The CDR3 is 16 residues long. Trimming cost V 5 bases and J 2 bases; bases outside gene matches: 9. Germline values: CDR1 SQVTM, CDR2 ANQGSEA. The time point denotes: week 5, during vaccination. Every single dose of the vaccine, 300 ug of mutant IDH1 20-mer peptide, came with topical imiquimod. The TCR comes from a woman between 35 and 50 years old with glioma. Some clones in this sample may be carry-over from other donors' samples. The chain uses TRBV29-1 and TRBJ2-3; 11 bases align to TRBD2. Material: peripheral blood mononuclear cells (PBMCs), obtained from a glioma patient whose treatment included an IDH1 peptide vaccine. This CDR3 reads CSVNVASGGHTDTQYF. DNA for the CDR3: TGCAGCGTTAACGTCGCTAGCGGGGGGCACACAGATACGCAGTATTTT.